A selection of T cell receptor beta chains follows, all from one sample in a study of technical replicates of blood from several donors. Libraries were prepared by immunoSEQ multiplex PCR; TCRdb keeps only in-frame clonotypes and omits some of them. The table has 100,000 or so clones, approximately 95% seen once. The sample was T cells isolated from PBMCs. These receptors all come from a human donor in good health. Both conserved end residues are part of each CDR3. The order of the fields is D gene, V gene, clone size, J gene, CDR3 protein, CDR3 DNA. A D gene is named only where the DNA matches it firmly. Clone size is not always given. Where it is, it says once, few, many or a class for expanded clones.

TRBD2	TRBV7-3	.	TRBJ2-3	CASSLAGGNTDTQYF	TGTGCCAGCAGCTTAGCGGGAGGGAACACAGATACGCAGTATTTT
.	TRBV6-4	few	TRBJ2-2	CASRRGNTGELFF	TGTGCCAGCAGGAGAGGGAACACCGGGGAGCTGTTTTTT
.	TRBV7-2	.	TRBJ2-3	CASSFYGSVGDTQYF	TGTGCCAGCAGCTTCTATGGGAGTGTTGGGGATACGCAGTATTTT
TRBD1	TRBV10-3	.	TRBJ2-1	CAISASGTGLYNEQFF	TGTGCCATCAGTGCATCCGGGACAGGGCTCTACAATGAGCAGTTCTTC
TRBD1	TRBV7-2	.	TRBJ1-1	CASSPGGDSFNEAFF	TGTGCCAGCAGCCCCGGGGGGGACAGTTTCAATGAAGCTTTCTTT
.	TRBV9	.	TRBJ1-1	CASSVLGLGMNTEAFF	TGTGCCAGCAGCGTGTTGGGGCTAGGGATGAACACTGAAGCTTTCTTT
TRBD2	TRBV9	.	TRBJ2-5	CASSVGVGGRAQETQYF	TGTGCCAGCAGCGTAGGGGTCGGTGGGAGGGCTCAAGAGACCCAGTACTTC
TRBD1	TRBV11-2	.	TRBJ2-4	CASSLGQGARNIQYF	TGTGCCAGCAGCTTAGGACAGGGGGCAAGGAACATTCAGTACTTC
TRBD1	TRBV5-6	.	TRBJ1-1	CASSLGTGAEAFF	TGTGCCAGCAGCTTGGGGACAGGGGCCGAAGCTTTCTTT
TRBD2	TRBV29-1	.	TRBJ2-7	CSVEGLEGRVTYEQYF	TGCAGCGTTGAAGGGCTAGAAGGGAGGGTTACCTACGAGCAGTACTTC
TRBD2	TRBV7-2	.	TRBJ2-1	CASSLGTSGSNEQFF	TGTGCCAGCAGCTTAGGGACTAGCGGGAGCAATGAGCAGTTCTTC
.	TRBV5-1	.	TRBJ2-6	CASSLVGSGANVLTF	TGCGCCAGCAGCCTTGTAGGGAGCGGGGCCAACGTCCTGACTTTC
TRBD1	TRBV15	few	TRBJ1-2	CATSWTGVGYGYTF	TGTGCCACCAGCTGGACAGGGGTGGGCTATGGCTACACCTTC
.	TRBV27	.	TRBJ1-1	CASSLFVGGTEAFF	TGTGCCAGCAGTCTTTTTGTGGGGGGCACTGAAGCTTTCTTT
.	TRBV7-9	.	TRBJ2-7	CASSDGPGAVDEQYF	TGTGCCAGCAGCGACGGGCCAGGGGCAGTGGACGAGCAGTACTTC
.	TRBV7-6	.	TRBJ1-1	CASSLGGLAEAFF	TGTGCCAGCAGCTTGGGGGGTTTGGCTGAAGCTTTCTTT
TRBD1	TRBV27	.	TRBJ2-1	CASSYTGQSYNEQFF	TGTGCCAGCAGTTACACGGGACAGTCCTACAATGAGCAGTTCTTC
.	TRBV18	.	TRBJ1-1	CASSLYMGSGGTEAFF	TGTGCCAGCTCACTTTATATGGGCAGTGGAGGCACTGAAGCTTTCTTT
TRBD2	TRBV28	.	TRBJ2-7	CASSISSGSIHEQYF	TGTGCCAGCAGTATCTCTAGCGGGAGTATCCACGAGCAGTACTTC
TRBD1	TRBV27	.	TRBJ1-2	CASSLTQTGALYGYTF	TGTGCCAGCAGTCTTACTCAGACAGGGGCCCTCTATGGCTACACCTTC
TRBD1	TRBV6-5	once	TRBJ1-5	CASSKGTGGLQPQHF	TGTGCCAGCAGTAAGGGGACAGGGGGCTTGCAGCCCCAGCATTTT
TRBD2	TRBV6-5	once	TRBJ2-7	CASSYSTSGDYEQYF	TGTGCCAGCAGTTACTCGACTAGCGGGGACTACGAGCAGTACTTC
TRBD2	TRBV7-3	.	TRBJ2-1	CASSLTGGIWGGKDNEQFF	TGTGCCAGCAGCTTAACGGGGGGTATTTGGGGAGGGAAAGACAATGAGCAGTTCTTC
TRBD2	TRBV13	.	TRBJ2-7	CASSLMLPWSGRATYEQYF	TGTGCCAGCAGCTTAATGCTTCCTTGGAGCGGGAGGGCCACCTACGAGCAGTACTTC
.	TRBV7-6	.	TRBJ1-1	CASSLGHLATLTEAFF	TGTGCCAGCAGCTTAGGTCATTTAGCCACCTTGACTGAAGCTTTCTTT
.	TRBV10-3	once	TRBJ2-2	CAISESSGELFF	TGTGCCATCAGTGAGTCTTCGGGGGAGCTGTTTTTT
.	TRBV6-5	.	TRBJ2-7	CASSYAVSYEQYF	TGTGCCAGCAGTTACGCAGTTTCCTACGAGCAGTACTTC
.	TRBV19	.	TRBJ1-5	CASSIDLLNQPQHF	TGTGCCAGTAGTATAGACTTACTTAATCAGCCCCAGCATTTT
.	TRBV9	.	TRBJ2-3	CASSVATGSTDTQYF	TGTGCCAGCAGCGTAGCTACAGGCAGCACAGATACGCAGTATTTT
TRBD2	TRBV7-9	.	TRBJ2-7	CASSAALAGGPSYEQYF	TGTGCCAGCAGCGCAGCCCTAGCGGGAGGTCCTTCCTACGAGCAGTACTTC
TRBD2	TRBV28	.	TRBJ2-1	CASSLAGALPFF	TGTGCCAGCAGTTTAGCGGGAGCTCTCCCGTTCTTC
.	TRBV7-2	.	TRBJ1-1	CASSLNSWNTEAFF	TGTGCCAGCAGCTTAAACAGTTGGAACACTGAAGCTTTCTTT
TRBD2	TRBV6-5	once	TRBJ2-7	CASSYGGTRDEQYF	TGTGCCAGCAGTTACGGCGGGACTAGGGACGAGCAGTACTTC
.	TRBV13	.	TRBJ1-1	CASSPGVNTEAFF	TGTGCCAGCAGCCCCGGTGTGAACACTGAAGCTTTCTTT
TRBD1	TRBV9	.	TRBJ1-3	CASSVVPRTGAGNTIYF	TGTGCCAGCAGCGTAGTCCCCAGGACAGGGGCCGGAAACACCATATATTTT
TRBD2	TRBV4-2	.	TRBJ2-1	CASSQGLAGLFF	TGTGCCAGCAGCCAAGGTCTAGCGGGATTATTCTTC